These T cell receptor beta chains were read from a single sample in a study of blood T cell repertoires in COVID-19. Using immunoSEQ multiplex PCR, the repertoire was profiled, and TCRdb retains in-frame clones only, with some absent. There are 150,000 to 200,000 clones in the sample; roughly 77% occur only once, and roughly 5.6% lies in the top ten. Source material: peripheral blood. Receptors originate from a woman aged 40 to 50 with COVID-19, enrolled during active disease. The conserved cysteine and the conserved F or W are not part of the CDR3 here.

>TRBJ1-2|TRBV27
ATRPTGGDYT
>TRBJ1-1|TRBV14
ASSAQQDTEAF
>TRBJ1-4|TRBV5-6
ASSLVSYNEKLF
>TRBJ2-1|TRBV7-6
ASIPSAGLAGYNEQF
>TRBJ2-7|TRBV24-1
ATSDSGDEQY
>TRBJ1-5|TRBV19
ASSPTGLSNQPQH
>TRBJ2-7|TRBV4-2
ASSQETSRGPFSYEQY
>TRBJ2-7|TRBV2
ASSEVLTLDSYEQY
>TRBJ2-2|TRBV30
AWTPRGRGELF
>TRBJ2-7|TRBV6-1
ASSEPGLAKRAYEQY
>TRBJ2-5|TRBV5-4
ASSLVVGTLRKETQY
>TRBJ1-3|TRBV19
ASRADRFTGNTIY
>TRBJ1-2|TRBV7-2
ASSDSQLARTGGNGYT
>TRBJ2-1|TRBV7-2
ASSSSAQGQF
>TRBJ2-1|TRBV7-2
ASSSDWQGNEQF
>TRBJ1-1|TRBV2
ASETSSNTEAF
>TRBJ2-5|TRBV19
ASSRQVGETQY
>TRBJ2-3|TRBV4-2
ASSQVVLAGGTSTDTQY
>TRBJ2-7|TRBV5-4
ASSLMLANNEQY
>TRBJ2-1|TRBV7-8
ASSLRLAGDNEQF
>TRBJ1-2|TRBV10-3
AIKGQGIYGYT
>TRBJ1-4|TRBV19
ASNRGGTNEKLF
>TRBJ1-5|TRBV19
ASSIEGTGRQPQH
>TRBJ2-3|TRBV7-3
ASSLTLEDTDTQY
>TRBJ2-3|TRBV5-1
ASSQLPLMGTPLDTQY
>TRBJ1-4|TRBV11-2
ASSSGAGQGFYEKLF
>TRBJ2-5|TRBV30
AVGQSLQETQY
>TRBJ2-1|TRBV5-4
ASSPGTMDNEQF
>TRBJ2-2|TRBV30
AWSDRGLTTNTGELF
>TRBJ1-1|TRBV3-1/TRBV3-2
ASRQTGGGGTEAF